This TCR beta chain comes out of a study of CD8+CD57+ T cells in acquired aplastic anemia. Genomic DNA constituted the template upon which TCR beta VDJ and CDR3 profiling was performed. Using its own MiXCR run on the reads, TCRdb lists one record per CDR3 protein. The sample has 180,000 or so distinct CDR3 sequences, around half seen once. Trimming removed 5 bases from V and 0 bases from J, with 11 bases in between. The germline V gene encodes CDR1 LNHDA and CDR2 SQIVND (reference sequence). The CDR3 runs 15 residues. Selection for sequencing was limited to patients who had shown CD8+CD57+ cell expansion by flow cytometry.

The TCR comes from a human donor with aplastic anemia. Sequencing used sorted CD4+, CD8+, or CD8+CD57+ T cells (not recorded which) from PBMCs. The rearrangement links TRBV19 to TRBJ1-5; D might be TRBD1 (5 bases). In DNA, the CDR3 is TGTGCCAGTAGTCCCGACAGCCATAGCAATCAGCCCCAGCATTTT. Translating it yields CASSPDSHSNQPQHF.